This T cell receptor beta chain comes out of a study of liver allograft versus peripheral blood T cells. Study summary: In transplanted livers, T cell receptor repertoires were compared with those found in the recipients' peripheral blood.

TCRdb recomputed calls from the reads with MiXCR, one row per CDR3 protein. In the table there are 6,600 or so distinct CDR3 sequences, 17% of which are singletons. This CDR3 spans 16 amino acids. Germline loops: CDR1 SEHNR, CDR2 FQNEAQ (reference sequence). V shed 0 bases and J shed 0 bases, with 10 bases lying between them. The chain employs TRBV7-9 and TRBJ2-3, with D tentatively TRBD2 (5 bases). This sequence originates from a human patient who had a liver transplant. Some T cells could come from the graft donor. CDR3 coding DNA: TGTGCCAGCAGCTTAGCGGGGTGGGAGAGCACAGATACGCAGTATTTT. Translated, it gives CASSLAGWESTDTQYF. Supplemented by reference TRBV7-9 and TRBJ2-3, the full variable domain reads DTGVSQNPRHKITKRGQNVTFRCDPISEHNRLYWYRQTLGQGPEFLTYFQNEAQLEKSRLLSDRFSAERPKGSFSTLEIQRTEQGDSAMYLCASSLAGWESTDTQYFGPGTRLTVL.